Following are 5 T cell receptor beta chains from one sample sequenced in a study of T cell changes during pregnancy in multiple sclerosis. Assay: immunoSEQ multiplex PCR; the TCRdb copy retains only in-frame clones and omits some. The sample has 15,000 to 20,000 clones; nearly 90% are singletons. This sample comprised CD8+ T cells from peripheral blood mononuclear cells, obtained after pregnancy. These receptors originate from a female donor in good health, enrolled as a control in a pregnancy study.

The chain joins TRBV6-1 to TRBJ2-1; D is unresolved. Deletions cut 6 bases from V and 5 bases from J, with 8 bases between. The CDR3 is 12 amino acids. Germline lookup yields CDR1 MNHNS and CDR2 SASEGT. The CDR3 loop is CASRAQDNEQFF. The DNA for the CDR3 is TGTGCCAGCAGAGCTCAGGACAATGAGCAGTTCTTC.

V is TRBV2 and J is TRBJ2-7; 8 bases line up with TRBD1. This CDR3 comprises 14 residues. The J segment lost 1 base and the V segment lost 6 bases, leaving 5 bases of the junction unmatched. CDR1 and CDR2 from the germline V gene are SNHLY and FYNNEI. The CDR3 DNA reads as TGTGCCAGCAGGGACAGGGTAATGTCCTACGAGCAGTACTTC. Protein: CASRDRVMSYEQYF.

The chain is built from TRBV11-2 and TRBJ1-5; 11 positions match TRBD1. Germline CDR1 and CDR2: SGHAT and FQNNGV. This CDR3 region has 17 residues. V lost 8 bases and J lost 0; bases outside the gene matches: 9. CDR3 loop: CASFAGTGGRSNQPQHF. DNA of the CDR3: TGTGCCAGCTTTGCCGGGACAGGGGGTCGTAGCAATCAGCCCCAGCATTTT.

This clone counts as medium-sized. CDR3 nucleotide sequence: TGTGCCAGCAGCGCCGATTCCTCGAGTAATGAGCAGTTCTTC. Encoded protein: CASSADSSSNEQFF. The rearrangement uses TRBV2 and TRBJ2-1, with D hard to call. The germline V gene has CDR1 SNHLY and CDR2 FYNNEI. This CDR3 has 14 residues. V dropped 6 bases and J dropped 7 bases, with 16 bases sitting between them.

This rearrangement joins TRBV9 to TRBJ2-3; 7 positions agree with TRBD2. V gave up 5 bases and J gave up 6 bases; unmatched junction bases: 12. CDR1 SGDLS and CDR2 YYNGEE come from the germline V gene. There are 15 residues in the CDR3. The CDR3 protein is CASSSGSFIGDTQYF. CDR3 sequence (DNA): TGTGCCAGCAGTAGCGGGTCCTTCATAGGGGATACGCAGTATTTT.